Sequencing of this T cell receptor (beta chain) was carried out in a study of T-cell memory formation after mild COVID-19. Whole-study context: Largely, the TCR clusters proved donor specific. Study-wide points: Those CD4+ clones that contracted were mainly in CM and EM (CD8+ ones in EMRA).

This CDR3 is 19 amino acids long. Trimming cost V 0 bases and J 1 base; bases outside gene matches: 11. The V gene's germline CDR1 is LGHNA and CDR2 YSLEER. This clonotype was detected a few times. Its target is not known. TCR alpha and TCR beta cDNA libraries carrying sample barcodes and UMIs came from 5'RACE with constant-segment primers. One entry per CDR3 protein results from TCRdb running MiXCR on the 5' RACE reads. Among around 320,000 distinct CDR3 sequences, around 27% were seen once, and the ten largest hold 13%. Sequenced sample: PBMCs or a T cell subset sorted from them (not recorded which). This receptor was identified in an adult woman who had mild COVID-19 (a few samples of this study predate the infection). Cell type and time point are not known. This chain joins TRBV4-3 and TRBJ2-7, with 11 bases lining up with TRBD2. The DNA of the CDR3 is TGCGCCAGCAGCCAAGATAGGGGAGGTGGGACTAGCGGATCCTACGAGCAGTACTTC. The encoded protein is CASSQDRGGGTSGSYEQYF.